The TCR beta chain under discussion was sequenced for a study of T cells after yellow fever vaccination. Study summary: For low cell numbers, libraries were made with SMART-Seq v4 Ultra Low Input.

This CDR3 region has 15 residues. Trimming removed 5 bases from V and 11 bases from J, with 23 bases in between. Germline V gene data show CDR1 as SGHVS and CDR2 as FNYEAQ. MiXCR, applied by TCRdb to the 5' RACE reads, yields one record per CDR3 protein. The table records just under 600,000 distinct CDR3 sequences, about 13% of them present only once. The chain joins TRBV7-6 to TRBJ2-3; D is perhaps TRBD2 (6 bases). The source of this sequence is a man in his thirties or forties who received the YFV17D yellow fever vaccine. The sequencing used PBMCs, collected on the day of the yellow fever booster vaccination. This CDR3 reads CASSPTLSGNLLQYF. CDR3 sequence (DNA): TGTGCCAGCAGCCCTACCCTTAGCGGCAACCTCTTGCAGTATTTT. Together with reference TRBV7-6 and TRBJ2-3, the CDR3 gives the full variable domain: GAGVSQSPRYKVTKRGQDVALRCDPISGHVSLYWYRQALGQGPEFLTYFNYEAQQDKSGLPNDRFSAERPEGSISTLTIQRTEQRDSAMYRCASSPTLSGNLLQYFGPGTRLTVL.